The following is a TCR beta chain sequence with its context. The target antigen is unknown. Compared with germline, one end of the junction differs, possibly owing to a read error. Other nucleotide sequences in the sample specify the same CDR3. Germline V gene data show CDR1 as GTSNPN and CDR2 as SVGIG (reference sequence). The CDR3 consists of 13 residues. This entry comes from a study of cytomegalovirus exposure and HLA in healthy donors. Regarding the study as a whole: Relative to the approximately 700-donor mean, N-insertions were reportedly fewer in an Asian-associated ancestry cluster in a later analysis. A list of 150 to 200 TCR beta chains associated with cytomegalovirus was given.

This PCR relied on a set of 60 Vbeta primers and 13 Jbeta primers. Some clones are missing from TCRdb's copy, which holds only in-frame ones; the method was immunoSEQ multiplex PCR. This table has about 180,000 clones, around four fifths appearing once. The chain employs TRBV30 and TRBJ1-5; no reliable D call. This receptor was taken from a woman aged 30 to 39 in good health and CMV-seronegative. Material for sequencing was PBMCs. The CDR3 reads CAWSSPSNQPQHF. CDR3 nucleotides: TGCGCCTGGAGTTCTCCTTCGAATCAGCCCCAGCATTTT.